The 15 T cell receptor beta chains reported below all come from one sample, sequenced in a study of CXCR3-negative and CXCR3-positive naive CD8 T cells. Carrying UMI labels, the TRB cDNA libraries were prepared through 5' RACE. TCRdb re-analyzed the 5' RACE reads; it lists each CDR3 protein once, without DNA. Its clone listing holds roughly 100,000 distinct CDR3 sequences. These receptors have no identified antigens. Points from the study as a whole: Hydrophobicity was higher for TRB CDR3s found in CXCR3-positive naive cells than in CXCR3-negative naive cells.

The sample comprised naive CXCR3+ CD8+ T cells from blood. Subset noted: CD45RO-CCR7+CD27+CD95- naive CD8+ T cells expressing CXCR3 (TNR3+). These receptors were taken from a human donor in good health. Some clones in this sample may be carry-over from other donors' samples.

The J gene is TRBJ1-1, the V gene TRBV29-1; TCRdb's D gene call, TRBD1, goes unchecked for lack of DNA. CDR1 is SQVTM and CDR2 is ANQGSEA in the germline V gene. The CDR3 spans 17 residues. The CDR3 spells CSVEEGSGAKGSTEAFF. Full variable domain (rest looked up from reference TRBV29-1 and TRBJ1-1): SAVISQKPSRDICQRGTSLTIQCQVDSQVTMMFWYRQQPGQSLTLIATANQGSEATYESGFVIDKFPISRPNLTFSTLTVSNMSPEDSSIYLCSVEEGSGAKGSTEAFFGQGTRLTVV.

The rearrangement joins TRBV7-3 to TRBJ2-3; TCRdb's D gene call, TRBD1, goes unchecked for lack of DNA. This CDR3 is built from 13 residues. CDR1 is SGHTA, CDR2 FQGTGA, per germline. CDR3 sequence reads: CASREGGTDTQYF.

The chain has TRBV14 and TRBJ2-4; TCRdb lists TRBD1, though no DNA is available to test this call. Per germline, CDR1 SGHDN and CDR2 FVKESK. This CDR3 contains 20 residues. CDR3 loop: CASSQRVTGENRLAKNIQYF.

CDR3 in amino acids: CASSEAALNTEAFF. The gene calls are TRBV10-2 and TRBJ1-1. The CDR3 loop spans 14 amino acids. CDR1 is WSHSY, CDR2 SAAADI, per germline.

CDR3 residues: CASSLIAGGLPRETGELFF. This sequence joins TRBV7-3 and TRBJ2-2; without DNA, the TCRdb call of TRBD2 cannot be checked. The germline V gene encodes CDR1 SGHTA and CDR2 FQGTGA. The CDR3 sequence is 19 residues long.

The chain links TRBV11-1 to TRBJ1-1; TCRdb calls TRBD1, which cannot be checked without DNA. The germline gives CDR1 SGHAT, CDR2 FQDESV (reference sequence). The CDR3 has 14 amino acids. CDR3 sequence reads: CASSPPFTNTEAFF.

The chain's CDR3 is CASSPPGPYEQYF. The rearrangement joins TRBV12-3 or TRBV12-4 to TRBJ2-7; the D call of TRBD1 rests on TCRdb alone, since no DNA is present to check it. The CDR3 extends over 13 amino acids.

The genes are TRBV7-8 and TRBJ1-1. This CDR3 is built from 13 residues. From germline, CDR1 is SGHVS and CDR2 FQNEAQ. CDR3 loop: CASRQSVNTEAFF.

The chain links TRBV5-5 to TRBJ2-1; TCRdb proposes TRBD1, but this gene call is untestable without DNA. Looked up from germline, CDR1 is SGHKS and CDR2 is YYEKEE (reference sequence). This CDR3 spans 15 amino acids. The CDR3 here is CASSYFRGPGNEQFF.

V is TRBV13 and J is TRBJ2-7; TCRdb picks TRBD1, but there is no DNA to check that call. This CDR3 is built from 13 residues. From germline, CDR1 is PRHDT and CDR2 FYEKMQ (reference sequence). The CDR3 sequence: CASSSLSRGEQYF.

This chain connects TRBV28 to TRBJ2-7; TCRdb's D gene call, TRBD2, goes unchecked for lack of DNA. The CDR3 has 14 amino acids. CDR1 and CDR2 from the germline V gene are MDHEN and SYDVKM. The CDR3 protein is CASSLEGYWNEQYF.

The V gene is TRBV6-2 or TRBV6-3, the J gene TRBJ2-7; absent DNA, TCRdb's TRBD1 call cannot be checked. CDR1 is MNHEY, CDR2 SVGEGT, per germline. This CDR3 comprises 15 residues. The CDR3 loop is CASSNPWESSYEQYF.

This chain connects TRBV2 to TRBJ2-2. CDR1 SNHLY and CDR2 FYNNEI come from the germline V gene. The CDR3 has 12 residues. The CDR3: CASSGLTGELFF.

The chain joins TRBV30 to TRBJ2-3; the TCRdb D gene call, TRBD2, has no DNA to confirm it. This CDR3 is built from 15 residues. Germline CDR1 is GTSNPN and CDR2 is SVGIG (reference sequence). The CDR3: CAWSVLGLPPDTQYF.

The V call is TRBV7-2, the J call TRBJ2-2; as DNA is missing, the TRBD2 call by TCRdb cannot be tested. Germline lookup yields CDR1 SGHTA and CDR2 FQGNSA. The CDR3 consists of 18 residues. This CDR3 is CASSSLPTSGGPSGELFF.